This T cell receptor beta chain was sequenced for a study of cytomegalovirus exposure and HLA in healthy donors. General observations from the study: Cytomegalovirus-associated TCR beta chains were listed, numbering more than 150.

Trimming at V came to 2 bases and at J to 5 bases, leaving 9 bases not matched to a gene. Germline values: CDR1 LGHNA, CDR2 YSLEER. There are 15 residues in the CDR3. The repertoire was sequenced with immunoSEQ multiplex PCR; TCRdb's copy has only in-frame clones and lacks some. The table shows 55,000 to 65,000 clones, with 85% to 95% occurring only once. This clone was seen just once. What it recognizes is unknown. This rearrangement joins TRBV4-3 to TRBJ2-7; 7 bases are shared with TRBD1. Sequenced sample: PBMCs. The clonotype was recovered from a woman younger than 35 in good health and CMV-seropositive. The DNA for the CDR3 is TGCGCCAGCAGCCAAAGGCCGGGGACAGTGGACGAGCAGTACTTC. Protein: CASSQRPGTVDEQYF.